This passage covers 29 T cell receptor beta chains from one sample sequenced in a study of T cells in Graves' hyperthyroidism and ophthalmopathy. Amplification of TCR beta CDR3 regions used RNA as the template. The study used the HTBI primer set for a first-round RT-PCR of the TCR CDR3. TCRdb passed the multiplex PCR reads through MiXCR, listing each CDR3 protein once. The sample carries approximately 210,000 distinct CDR3 sequences, approximately 17% recorded once. The source material was blood. All receptors come from a man aged 50-60 years with Graves' hyperthyroidism.

This clonotype was observed a few times. The chain employs TRBV14 and TRBJ1-1; D is perhaps TRBD1 (6 bases). Per germline, CDR1 SGHDN and CDR2 FVKESK. V shed 4 bases and J shed 2 bases, with 11 bases lying between them. The CDR3 totals 14 residues. CDR3 sequence: CASSPYRENTEAFF. DNA of the CDR3: TGTGCCAGCAGCCCGTACAGGGAAAACACTGAAGCTTTCTTT.

In its sample, this clonotype was seen many times. The chain is built from TRBV28 and TRBJ1-4, with D unresolved. V lost 5 bases and J lost 0, with 10 bases in between. This CDR3 spans 15 amino acids. In germline, CDR1 is MDHEN, CDR2 SYDVKM. The CDR3 is CASSQGRATNEKLFF. The CDR3 DNA sequence: TGTGCCAGCAGTCAAGGACGCGCAACTAATGAAAAACTGTTTTTT.

This clonotype was seen more than once but under ten times. The genes are TRBV5-1 and TRBJ2-5; perhaps TRBD1 as D (6 bases). The V and J ends lost 6 bases and 9 bases respectively, with 18 bases between them. The V gene's germline CDR1 is SGHRS and CDR2 YFSETQ. This CDR3 spans 13 amino acids. CDR3 protein: CASNRVGSEAQYF. CDR3 nucleotides: TGCGCCAGCAACAGGGTGGGATCGGAAGCCCAGTACTTC.

The chain uses TRBV28 and TRBJ2-1, with D tentatively TRBD2 (6 bases). This CDR3 has 14 amino acids. The germline gives CDR1 MDHEN, CDR2 SYDVKM. Trimming took 5 bases from V and 8 from J, leaving 16 bases between them. The CDR3 loop reads CASSVRRAGHEQFF. CDR3 DNA: TGTGCCAGCAGTGTACGGAGGGCCGGGCATGAGCAGTTCTTC. The entire variable domain, with the rest obtained from reference TRBV28 and TRBJ2-1, is as follows: DVKVTQSSRYLVKRTGEKVFLECVQDMDHENMFWYRQDPGLGLRLIYFSYDVKMKEKGDIPEGYSVSREKKERFSLILESASTNQTSMYLCASSVRRAGHEQFFGPGTRLTVL.

Note on this clonotype: At one end, the junction sequence differs from germline, possibly due to a read error. The V and J genes are TRBV6-1 and TRBJ2-5, with D possibly being TRBD1 or TRBD2 (7 bases each). CDR3 size: 16 residues. CDR1 is MNHNS and CDR2 is SASEGT in the germline V gene. The CDR3 is CASSESQGGFGETQYF. DNA for the CDR3: TGCGCCAGCAGTGAGTCCCAGGGGGGGTTTGGAGAGACCCAGTACTTC.

The chain carries TRBV4-1 and TRBJ1-4, with 7 bases aligning to TRBD1. Looked up from germline, CDR1 is MGHRA and CDR2 is YSYEKL. The CDR3 has 17 amino acids. V dropped 2 bases and J dropped 6; count of bases not matched to a gene: 12. CDR3 loop: CASSQSPPRTGDEKLFF. CDR3 sequence (DNA): TGCGCCAGCAGCCAATCCCCTCCCAGGACAGGAGATGAAAAACTGTTTTTT.

Many counts were recorded for this clonotype. The CDR3 DNA reads as TGTGCCAGCAGTTTAGCGGGAGGGCCGGCGGAGCAGTACTTC. Its translation is CASSLAGGPAEQYF. This rearrangement joins TRBV12-3 or TRBV12-4 to TRBJ2-7; TRBD2 matches 7 bases. The CDR3 runs 14 residues. The V gene end was trimmed by 0 bases and the J gene end by 7 bases; junction bases not matched to a gene: 6.

This clonotype was seen a few times. V and J are TRBV11-3 and TRBJ1-3; the D gene is possibly TRBD1 (5 bases). V lost 5 bases, J lost 2 bases, and 13 bases lay in between. Germline CDR1 reads SGHNT; CDR2 reads YENEEA. This CDR3 comprises 15 residues. As DNA, the CDR3 is TGTGCCAGCAGCCTCGGGACGGATACTGGAAACACCATATATTTT. Residues: CASSLGTDTGNTIYF.

This clonotype was observed at least ten times. The V gene is TRBV7-9, the J gene TRBJ2-1; D unclear. The germline V gene encodes CDR1 SEHNR and CDR2 FQNEAQ (reference sequence). The CDR3 is made up of 16 amino acids. V was clipped by 3 bases and J by 2 bases, with 14 bases between them. DNA for the CDR3: TGTGCCAGCAGCTTGTCGGTGTGGCGTCCCTACAATGAGCAGTTCTTC. Translation: CASSLSVWRPYNEQFF.

This clonotype showed up just a few times. The chain recombines TRBV5-1 with TRBJ2-6; 10 positions match TRBD2. CDR1 and CDR2 (germline): SGHRS, YFSETQ. V gave up 6 bases and J gave up 0 bases; unmatched junction bases: 18. The length of the CDR3 is 21 residues. CDR3 nucleotides: TGCGCCAGCACCCAGACGGTGGGTAGCGGGAGGACCCACTCTGGGGCCAACGTCCTGACTTTC. This codes for CASTQTVGSGRTHSGANVLTF.

Note on this clonotype: An end of the junction does not agree with germline; a read error may underlie this. The chain uses TRBV10-2 and TRBJ2-7; the D gene is possibly TRBD2 (6 bases). Germline V CDR1 and CDR2: WSHSY, SAAADI. The CDR3 length is 14 residues. CDR3 DNA sequence: TGCGCCAGCAGTGAAGTCGGGAGCTCCCACGAGCAGTACTTC. This translates into CASSEVGSSHEQYF.

V and J are TRBV6-7 and TRBJ2-1; 7 positions agree with TRBD2. TRBV6-7 is filed as an ORF, its function uncertain. V was pared by 10 bases and J by 0 bases, with 12 bases of the junction left unmatched. This CDR3 comprises 16 residues. The CDR3 DNA follows: TGTGCCACCCCAACGGGACTACCGAGCTCCTACAATGAGCAGTTCTTC. It encodes CATPTGLPSSYNEQFF.

This clonotype was counted only a few times. This chain uses TRBV20-1 with TRBJ2-3; D ambiguous. The CDR3 is made up of 13 amino acids. Germline-derived CDR1 and CDR2 are DFQATT and SNEGSKA (reference sequence). Trimming took 1 base from V and 2 from J, leaving 7 bases between them. In DNA, the CDR3 is TGCAGTGCTAGAGCCCCTGACACAGATACGCAGTATTTT. Translating gives CSARAPDTDTQYF.

This clonotype showed up many times. This chain uses TRBV5-5 with TRBJ1-2, with D possibly being TRBD1 (6 bases). In germline, CDR1 is SGHKS, CDR2 YYEKEE (reference sequence). V was clipped by 0 bases and J by 7 bases, with 16 bases between them. The length of the CDR3 is 15 residues. The CDR3 region is CASSLGWGARSGYTF. The CDR3 coding sequence is TGTGCCAGCAGCTTGGGATGGGGGGCAAGGTCTGGCTACACCTTC.

The chain links TRBV20-1 to TRBJ2-2, with D unclear. CDR3 length: 11 amino acids. The V gene lost 3 bases and the J gene lost 7 bases, with 6 bases spanning the gap. Germline values: CDR1 DFQATT, CDR2 SNEGSKA (reference sequence). DNA for the CDR3: TGCAGTGCTAGGGATGACGGGGAGCTGTTTTTT. Translation: CSARDDGELFF.

This clonotype was observed at least ten times. The chain couples TRBV20-1 to TRBJ2-1, with 10 nucleotides matching TRBD2. This CDR3 region has 16 residues. With V trimmed by 0 bases and J by 6 bases, 8 bases remained unmatched. Germline CDR1 DFQATT, CDR2 SNEGSKA (reference sequence). The CDR3 DNA reads as TGCAGTGCTAGAGATTCTCTAGCGGGAGTTTCCAATGAGCAGTTCTTC. Translated, it gives CSARDSLAGVSNEQFF.

The rearrangement joins TRBV5-1 to TRBJ2-7; no reliable D call. Trimming shortened V by 0 bases and J by 5 bases, and 15 bases separated the two germline ends. Germline V gene sequence: CDR1 SGHRS, CDR2 YFSETQ. This CDR3 is 15 amino acids long. The CDR3 DNA follows: TGCGCCAGCAGCTTGGCAGACTCCACGATGGACGAGCAGTACTTC. Protein: CASSLADSTMDEQYF.

Note on this clonotype: The final CDR3 position lacks the conserved phenylalanine or tryptophan, pointing to a likely read error. The V and J genes are TRBV7-2 and TRBJ1-4, with TRBD1 matching 8 bases. Germline loops: CDR1 SGHTA, CDR2 FQGNSA. The CDR3 is 15 residues long. After removal of 4 bases from V and 7 bases from J, the junction contained 8 bases not matched to a gene. The CDR3 is CASSYGQGDGEKLFL. The CDR3 DNA sequence: TGTGCCAGCAGCTACGGACAGGGAGACGGTGAAAAACTGTTTCTT.

This clonotype was seen repeatedly, ten times or more. This rearrangement joins TRBV7-9 to TRBJ2-7; D is ambiguous. Germline V CDR1 and CDR2: SEHNR, FQNEAQ (reference sequence). CDR3 size: 15 residues. The V end was cut by 3 bases, the J end by 3 bases, with 15 bases between. CDR3 amino acids: CASSFSGDENYEQYF. CDR3 bases: TGTGCCAGCAGCTTTTCTGGCGATGAGAACTACGAGCAGTACTTC.

This clonotype was recorded at least ten times. This chain uses TRBV7-2 with TRBJ2-7, with unresolved D. Deletions cut 1 base from V and 2 bases from J, with 12 bases between. Per germline, CDR1 SGHTA and CDR2 FQGNSA. The length of the CDR3 is 15 residues. CDR3: CASSLVSGVTYEQYF. CDR3 DNA: TGTGCCAGCAGCTTAGTCAGTGGCGTAACCTACGAGCAGTACTTC.

This clonotype was observed at least ten times. The chain is built from TRBV11-1 and TRBJ2-3; no reliable D call. Per germline, CDR1 SGHAT and CDR2 FQDESV (reference sequence). V lost 5 bases and J lost 0, with 9 bases in between. This CDR3 has 14 amino acids. The CDR3 spells CASSNGMSTDTQYF. In DNA, the CDR3 is TGTGCCAGCAGCAATGGCATGAGCACAGATACGCAGTATTTT.

J is TRBJ2-3 and V is TRBV30; D is uncertain. There are 12 residues in the CDR3. Germline V gene lookup returns CDR1 GTSNPN and CDR2 SVGIG (reference sequence). V was clipped by 5 bases and J by 4 bases, with 10 bases between them. The DNA for the CDR3 is TGTGCCTGGGAGAAGTTTGCAGATACGCAGTATTTT. Amino acid sequence: CAWEKFADTQYF. The entire variable domain, with the rest obtained from reference TRBV30 and TRBJ2-3, is as follows: SQTIHQWPATLVQPVGSPLSLECTVEGTSNPNLYWYRQAAGRGLQLLFYSVGIGQISSEVPQNLSASRPQDRQFILSSKKLLLSDSGFYLCAWEKFADTQYFGPGTRLTVL.

This clonotype was counted many times. The V and J genes are TRBV30 and TRBJ2-7, with D perhaps TRBD1 (6 bases). CDR1 GTSNPN and CDR2 SVGIG come from the germline V gene (reference sequence). The CDR3 extends over 13 amino acids. The germline V and J ends were trimmed by 6 bases and 4 bases, with 16 bases remaining between them. This chain's CDR3 is CACRRTGQYEQYF. The CDR3, as DNA: TGTGCCTGTCGCCGGACGGGACAATACGAGCAGTACTTC.

A note on this clonotype: This may arise from a read error, as a much more abundant clone is one base away. The V gene is TRBV20-1, the J gene TRBJ2-1; TRBD1 might be the D (5 bases). In germline, CDR1 is DFQATT, CDR2 SNEGSKA (reference sequence). The CDR3 loop spans 15 amino acids. The CDR3 here is CSATNRRTSYSEQFF. Written as DNA, the CDR3 is TGCAGTGCTACTAACAGGAGAACCTCCTACAGTGAGCAGTTCTTC.

Regarding this clonotype: Mismatch with germline at one junction end may stem from a read error. The rearrangement joins TRBV20-1 to TRBJ1-2; no clear D gene. The CDR3 runs 12 residues. Germline-derived CDR1 and CDR2 are DFQATT and SNEGSKA (reference sequence). CDR3 loop: CRASLRGSGYTF. Here the CDR3 DNA reads TGCCGTGCTTCGTTACGGGGTTCTGGCTACACCTTC.

This chain uses TRBV30 with TRBJ2-6; the D gene is possibly TRBD2 (6 bases). Trimming took 3 bases from V and 0 from J, leaving 15 bases between them. The CDR3 sequence is 17 residues long. Germline assignment: CDR1 GTSNPN and CDR2 SVGIG (reference sequence). The CDR3 sequence is CAWRRGRASSGANVLTF. The DNA for the CDR3 is TGTGCCTGGAGGCGGGGACGGGCCAGCTCTGGGGCCAACGTCCTGACTTTC.

The rearrangement joins TRBV5-5 to TRBJ2-3; 10 nucleotides match TRBD2. The CDR3 has 17 amino acids. The V segment lost 0 bases and the J segment 8 bases; nucleotides outside the gene matches: 12. CDR1 and CDR2 from the germline V gene are SGHKS and YYEKEE (reference sequence). The chain's CDR3 is CASSLAPSGSGGGTQYF. The DNA of the CDR3 is TGTGCCAGCAGCTTGGCGCCTAGCGGGAGCGGTGGAGGTACGCAGTATTTT.

In its sample, this clonotype was seen many times. J is TRBJ2-5 and V is TRBV12-3 or TRBV12-4; the match to TRBD1 covers 12 bases. The V and J ends lost 2 bases and 5 bases, in that order; junction bases with no gene match: 6. The CDR3 length is 16 residues. In DNA, the CDR3 is TGTGCCAGCAGTTTAAGGGACAGGGGGCGCCGGGAGACCCAGTACTTC. It yields the protein CASSLRDRGRRETQYF.

This clonotype was observed at least ten times. J is TRBJ2-5 and V is TRBV3-1; 7 nucleotides match TRBD1. V shed 4 bases, J shed 2 bases, and the junction held 7 bases outside the gene matches. CDR1 LGHDT and CDR2 YNNKEL come from the germline V gene (reference sequence). This CDR3 spans 15 amino acids. CDR3 residues: CASSPRTGTQETQYF. CDR3 nucleotide sequence: TGTGCCAGCAGCCCCCGGACAGGTACTCAAGAGACCCAGTACTTC.